This is a list of T cell receptor beta chains from one sample in a study of OX40 agonist ivuxolimab in advanced cancers. TCRdb keeps only in-frame clones here, not all; method: immunoSEQ multiplex PCR. The table has about 69,000 clones, 85% to 90% seen once; the top ten hold around 6%. This material consisted of CD4+ or CD8+ T cells sorted from blood, taken in a trial of the OX40 agonist ivuxolimab. These receptors were taken from an adult with an advanced solid tumor such as melanoma, head and neck, liver or kidney cancer. Both conserved end residues are part of each CDR3. A D gene is named only where the DNA matches it firmly. Expanded clones are given a class, and other clones once, few, many or no size at all.

>TRBJ1-1|15|TRBV12-5|NA|NA
CASGLFGAAYTEAFF
TGTGCTAGTGGTTTGTTCGGAGCAGCATACACTGAAGCTTTCTTT
>TRBJ1-5|16|TRBV19|NA|NA
CASSYFGTFSNQPQHF
TGTGCCAGTAGTTACTTTGGGACCTTTAGCAATCAGCCCCAGCATTTT
>TRBJ1-2|16|TRBV29-1|NA|NA
CSVDALLHPPNYGYTF
TGCAGCGTTGATGCCCTCCTCCACCCACCTAACTATGGCTACACCTTC
>TRBJ1-2|13|TRBV6-5|NA|NA
CASSYDGTYGYTF
TGTGCCAGCAGTTACGACGGAACCTATGGCTACACCTTC
>TRBJ1-1|15|TRBV5-8|NA|TRBD1
CASSLKGQMNTEAFF
TGTGCCAGCAGCTTGAAGGGACAGATGAACACTGAAGCTTTCTTT
>TRBJ1-1|13|TRBV11-3|NA|NA
CASSFLMGSEAFF
TGTGCCAGCAGCTTCCTGATGGGGTCTGAAGCTTTCTTT
>TRBJ2-7|12|TRBV29-1|NA|TRBD1
CSVLGQLSEQYF
TGCAGCGTTTTGGGACAGTTAAGCGAGCAGTACTTC
>TRBJ2-7|16|TRBV4-1|NA|TRBD1
CASSQIGQVASYEQYF
TGCGCCAGCAGCCAGATTGGACAGGTTGCGTCCTACGAGCAGTACTTC
>TRBJ1-1|13|TRBV4-1|once|NA
CASSQATGTEAFF
TGCGCCAGCAGCCAAGCTACCGGGACTGAAGCTTTCTTT
>TRBJ2-7|14|TRBV30|NA|NA
CAWSVLGERYEQYF
TGTGCCTGGAGTGTACTAGGTGAGAGGTACGAGCAGTACTTC